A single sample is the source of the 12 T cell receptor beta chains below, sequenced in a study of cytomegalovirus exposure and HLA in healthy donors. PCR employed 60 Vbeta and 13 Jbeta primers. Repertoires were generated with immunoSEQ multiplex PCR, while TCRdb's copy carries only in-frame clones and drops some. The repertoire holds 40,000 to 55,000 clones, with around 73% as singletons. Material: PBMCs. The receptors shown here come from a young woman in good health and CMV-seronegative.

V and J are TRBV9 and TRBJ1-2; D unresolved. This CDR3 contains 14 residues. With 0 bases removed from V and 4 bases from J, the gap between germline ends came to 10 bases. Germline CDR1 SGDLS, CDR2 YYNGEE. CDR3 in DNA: TGTGCCAGCAGCGTAGCTACAGTGGCCTATGGCTACACCTTC. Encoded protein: CASSVATVAYGYTF.

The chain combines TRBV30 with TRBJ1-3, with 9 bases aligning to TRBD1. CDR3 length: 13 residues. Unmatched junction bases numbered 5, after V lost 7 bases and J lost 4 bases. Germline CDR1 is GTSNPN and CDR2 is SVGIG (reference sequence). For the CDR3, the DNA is TGTGCCTTACAGGGGGCGAGCGGAAACACCATATATTTT. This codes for CALQGASGNTIYF.

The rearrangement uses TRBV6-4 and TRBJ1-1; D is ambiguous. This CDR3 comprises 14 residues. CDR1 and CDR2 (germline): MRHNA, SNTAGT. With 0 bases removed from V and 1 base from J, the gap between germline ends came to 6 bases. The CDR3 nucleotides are TGTGCCAGCAGTGACTCGGCAGGGAACACTGAAGCTTTCTTT. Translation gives CASSDSAGNTEAFF.

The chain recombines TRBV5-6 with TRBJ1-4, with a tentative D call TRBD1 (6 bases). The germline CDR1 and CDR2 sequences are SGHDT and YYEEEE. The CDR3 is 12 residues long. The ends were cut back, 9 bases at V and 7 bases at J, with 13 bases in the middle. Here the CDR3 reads CATHRVFEKLFF. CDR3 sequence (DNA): TGTGCCACGCACAGGGTATTTGAAAAACTGTTTTTT.

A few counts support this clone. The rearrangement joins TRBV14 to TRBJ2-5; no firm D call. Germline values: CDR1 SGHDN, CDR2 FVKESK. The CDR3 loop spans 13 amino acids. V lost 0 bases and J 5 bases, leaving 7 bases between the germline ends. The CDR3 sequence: CASSQEASETQYF. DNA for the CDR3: TGTGCCAGCAGCCAAGAAGCTTCCGAGACCCAGTACTTC.

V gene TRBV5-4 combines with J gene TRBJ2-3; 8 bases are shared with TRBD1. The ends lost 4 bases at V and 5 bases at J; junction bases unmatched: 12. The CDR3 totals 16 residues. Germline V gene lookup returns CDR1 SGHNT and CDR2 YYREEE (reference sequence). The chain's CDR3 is CASSPDRVNVGDTQYF. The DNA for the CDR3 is TGTGCCAGCAGCCCGGACAGGGTAAACGTGGGAGATACGCAGTATTTT.

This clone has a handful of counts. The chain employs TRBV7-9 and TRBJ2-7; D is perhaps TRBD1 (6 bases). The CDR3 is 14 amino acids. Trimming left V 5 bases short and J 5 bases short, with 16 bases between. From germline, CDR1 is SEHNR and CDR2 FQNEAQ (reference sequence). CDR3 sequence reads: CASSPPGHGDEQYF. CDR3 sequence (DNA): TGTGCCAGCAGCCCTCCGGGACACGGAGACGAGCAGTACTTC.

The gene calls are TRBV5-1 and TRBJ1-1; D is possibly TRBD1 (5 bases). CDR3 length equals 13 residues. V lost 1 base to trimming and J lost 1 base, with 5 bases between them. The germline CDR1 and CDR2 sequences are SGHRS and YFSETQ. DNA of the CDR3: TGCGCCAGCAGCTTGACAGGGAACACTGAAGCTTTCTTT. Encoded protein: CASSLTGNTEAFF.

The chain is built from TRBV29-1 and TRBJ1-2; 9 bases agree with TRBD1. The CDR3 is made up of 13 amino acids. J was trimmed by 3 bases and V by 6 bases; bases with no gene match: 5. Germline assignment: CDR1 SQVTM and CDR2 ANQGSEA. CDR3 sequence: CSVGQGIDYGYTF. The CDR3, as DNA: TGCAGCGTCGGACAGGGGATTGACTATGGCTACACCTTC.

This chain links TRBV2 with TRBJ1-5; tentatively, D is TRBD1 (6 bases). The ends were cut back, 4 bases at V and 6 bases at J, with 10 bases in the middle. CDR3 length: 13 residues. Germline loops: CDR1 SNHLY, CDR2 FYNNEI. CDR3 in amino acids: CASSVGGSQPQHF. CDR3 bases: TGTGCCAGCAGTGTTGGGGGCAGTCAGCCCCAGCATTTT.

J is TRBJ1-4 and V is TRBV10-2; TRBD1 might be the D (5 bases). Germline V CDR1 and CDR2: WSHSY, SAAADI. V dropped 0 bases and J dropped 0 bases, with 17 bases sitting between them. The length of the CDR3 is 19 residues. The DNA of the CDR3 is TGCGCCAGCAGTGAGTCTGGGGGGACCATGGTTGCAACTAATGAAAAACTGTTTTTT. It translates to CASSESGGTMVATNEKLFF.

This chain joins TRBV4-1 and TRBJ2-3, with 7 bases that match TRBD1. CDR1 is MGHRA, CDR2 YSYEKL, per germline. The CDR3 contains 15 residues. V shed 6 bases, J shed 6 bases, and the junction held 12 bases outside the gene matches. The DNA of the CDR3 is TGCGCCAGCAGTCTCGATGACAGGGAGTGGGATACGCAGTATTTT. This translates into CASSLDDREWDTQYF.